What follows are 10 T cell receptor beta chains derived from one specimen sequenced in a study of blood T cell repertoires in COVID-19 (dated by TCRdb to 2020 to 2021). The library was built by means of the immunoSEQ multiplex PCR assay. Imported from immuneACCESS, the table was reduced by TCRdb to in-frame sequences with V and J called. These copies leave out some clones; in studies compared against another copy, an unresolved V gene accounts for under half, and the cause of the remainder is not known. The sample table records about 210,000 clones; about four fifths of these occur just once. The ten largest clones add up to about 8.9% of the sample. The sample comprised PBMCs or T cells enriched from blood (not recorded which). The origin of the receptors is a woman aged 45-65 years with acute COVID-19.

This clone occurred once. The chain recombines TRBV6-1 with TRBJ2-7, with 9 positions matching TRBD1. Germline V gene data show CDR1 as MNHNS and CDR2 as SASEGT. The CDR3 runs to 16 residues. The junction had 12 bases not matched to a gene; V was cut back by 4 bases and J by 5 bases. The CDR3 sequence: CASSASDLGQGHEQYF. Here the CDR3 DNA reads TGTGCCAGCAGTGCCTCAGACCTGGGACAGGGCCACGAGCAGTACTTC.

The chain uses TRBV2 and TRBJ2-5; 12 bases line up with TRBD2. The germline V gene encodes CDR1 SNHLY and CDR2 FYNNEI. V was clipped by 6 bases and J by 2 bases; unmatched bases: 4. The CDR3 totals 15 residues. This chain's CDR3 is CASRDGLAGQETQYF. CDR3 bases: TGTGCCAGCAGGGATGGACTAGCGGGACAAGAGACCCAGTACTTC.

About this clone: Mismatch with germline at one junction end may stem from a read error. The CDR3 nucleotides read TGTGCTAGCAGCAAGACTAGCGGGGGGCACAATGAGCAGTTCTTC. This encodes CASSKTSGGHNEQFF. This sequence joins TRBV7-7 and TRBJ2-1, with TRBD2 matching over 13 bases. The germline V gene encodes CDR1 SSHAT and CDR2 FNYEAQ (reference sequence). The CDR3 runs to 15 residues.

J is TRBJ2-3 and V is TRBV7-2; 10 nucleotides agree with TRBD2. V was pared by 1 base and J by 9 bases, with 4 bases of the junction left unmatched. CDR3 length: 14 residues. The germline V gene encodes CDR1 SGHTA and CDR2 FQGNSA. The CDR3 loop is CASSLGLAGDTQYF. The CDR3 DNA reads TGTGCCAGCAGCTTAGGGCTAGCGGGGGACACGCAGTATTTT.

This chain uses TRBV5-5 with TRBJ2-2; 9 nucleotides line up with TRBD2. The V gene end was trimmed by 0 bases and the J gene end by 7 bases; junction bases not matched to a gene: 7. The CDR3 totals 16 residues. Germline CDR1 is SGHKS and CDR2 is YYEKEE (reference sequence). The CDR3: CASSLVVKRGVGELFF. The CDR3 DNA follows: TGTGCCAGCAGCTTGGTGGTCAAGCGGGGGGTCGGGGAGCTGTTTTTT.

The chain combines TRBV15 with TRBJ1-2, with D unresolved. The CDR3 runs to 16 residues. Between the trimmed V and J ends, which lost 0 bases and 2 bases, there was a span of 13 bases. CDR1 and CDR2 from the germline V gene are LNHNV and YYDKDF (reference sequence). The CDR3 nucleotides are TGTGCCACCAGCAGAGATCTTACGGGGAGGAACTATGGCTACACCTTC. Translation: CATSRDLTGRNYGYTF. The full variable domain, in which reference TRBV15 and TRBJ1-2 provide the parts outside the CDR3, is DAMVIQNPRYQVTQFGKPVTLSCSQTLNHNVMYWYQQKSSQAPKLLFHYYDKDFNNEADTPDNFQSRRPNTSFCFLDIRSPGLGDTAMYLCATSRDLTGRNYGYTFGSGTRLTVV.

V usage is TRBV6-4 and J usage is TRBJ2-2; the D is unclear. The length of the CDR3 is 15 residues. The V gene lost 0 bases and the J gene lost 3 bases, with 8 bases spanning the gap. Germline loops: CDR1 MRHNA, CDR2 SNTAGT. The CDR3 DNA follows: TGTGCCAGCAGTGACTCGGAGTGGCACACCGGGGAGCTGTTTTTT. This gives the protein CASSDSEWHTGELFF.

This chain uses TRBV5-1 with TRBJ2-1; a possible D gene is TRBD1 (5 bases). The V end was cut by 5 bases, the J end by 3 bases, with 12 bases between. This CDR3 is 14 amino acids long. Germline-derived CDR1 and CDR2 are SGHRS and YFSETQ. The chain's CDR3 is CASSTTGSYNEQFF. The DNA of the CDR3 is TGCGCCAGCAGTACTACAGGAAGCTACAATGAGCAGTTCTTC.

The chain links TRBV6-5 to TRBJ2-3; a possible D gene is TRBD1 (6 bases). This CDR3 is built from 15 residues. In germline, CDR1 is MNHEY, CDR2 SVGAGI. Trimming removed 2 bases at V and 5 bases at J, with 14 bases between. In nucleotides, the CDR3 is TGTGCCAGCAGTTACCAGGGGCGCGTGGGAGATACGCAGTATTTT. It specifies CASSYQGRVGDTQYF.

The chain links TRBV19 to TRBJ1-2; 10 bases align to TRBD1. Losses at the gene ends were 5 bases for V and 8 bases for J; bases not matched to a gene: 8. Germline CDR1 LNHDA, CDR2 SQIVND (reference sequence). The CDR3 is made up of 14 amino acids. Written as DNA, the CDR3 is TGTGCCAGTAGTTATGACAGGGGGCGCGTCGGCTACACCTTC. Its translation: CASSYDRGRVGYTF.